The clone carrying this T cell receptor (beta chain) was counted only a few times. Its antigen is not identified. This sample was included in a study of beta chain features in type 1 diabetes. Study at large: Healthy donors resembled patients in age, gender and cell yields.

Staining for CD45RO/CCR7/CD25/CD127/CD95/CD27 allowed sorting of CD4+ naive, central memory, regulatory and stem cell-like memory cells. Trimming shortened V by 3 bases and J by 4 bases, and 13 bases separated the two germline ends. This CDR3 has 14 residues. The V gene's germline CDR1 is SGHRS and CDR2 YFSETQ. Study-level points and caveats: Reduced insertions and increased deletions marked VDJ junctions in type 1 diabetes patients. In all four CD4+ subsets, TCRB CDR3 length was significantly, moderately reduced in type 1 diabetes.

The isolated RNA, all of it, was reverse transcribed, so expressed TCRB transcripts were what got sequenced. Assay: immunoSEQ multiplex PCR; the TCRdb copy retains only in-frame clones and omits some. The sample has around 360,000 clones; 10% to 15% are singletons. The sequencing input was naive CD4+ T cells from blood. This sequence joins TRBV5-1 and TRBJ1-2; D might be TRBD1 (5 bases). This receptor was taken from a woman between 18 and 29 years old with type 1 diabetes. The CDR3 reads CASSWGTEFYGYTF. The CDR3 bases are TGCGCCAGCAGCTGGGGCACGGAATTCTATGGCTACACCTTC.